Presented here are 19 T cell receptor beta chains from one specimen sequenced in a study of T cells after yellow fever vaccination. MiXCR, run by TCRdb on the 5' RACE reads, gives a single entry per CDR3 protein. The sample records 45,000 to 60,000 distinct CDR3 sequences, 4.5% to 6% being singletons. This sample comprised PBMCs, either bulk or a sorted T-cell subset (CD4+, CD8+, memory, or dextramer-sorted; not recorded which), obtained on the day of the yellow fever booster vaccination. Receptors were obtained from a man aged 18 to 35 who received the YFV17D yellow fever vaccine.

This clonotype showed up just a few times. The rearrangement links TRBV28 to TRBJ2-7; 8 bases fit TRBD1. J lost 6 bases, V lost 2 bases, and 3 bases had no gene match. The germline gives CDR1 MDHEN, CDR2 SYDVKM. The CDR3 runs to 13 residues. The CDR3 is CASSLRQGFEQYV. For the CDR3, the DNA is TGTGCCAGCAGTTTACGACAGGGGTTCGAGCAGTACGTC.

This clonotype turned up a few times. The J gene is TRBJ2-2, the V gene TRBV6-5, with a weak D call TRBD2 (5 bases). V was shortened by 0 bases and J by 3 bases, with 11 bases between the two germline ends. CDR1 is MNHEY, CDR2 SVGAGI, per germline. The CDR3 extends over 16 amino acids. Here the CDR3 DNA reads TGTGCCAGCAGTTACTCGACTGGGAGCGACACCGGGGAGCTGTTTTTT. This encodes CASSYSTGSDTGELFF.

This clonotype was recorded a few times. The CDR3 loop is CASKLGGAANEQFF. CDR3 coding DNA: TGTGCCAGCAAGCTCGGGGGGGCCGCCAATGAGCAGTTCTTC. V is TRBV6-4 and J is TRBJ2-1; 8 bases agree with TRBD2. This CDR3 is 14 amino acids long. After removal of 7 bases from V and 6 bases from J, the junction contained 8 bases not matched to a gene. Germline-derived CDR1 and CDR2 are MRHNA and SNTAGT.

This clonotype was found many times. This sequence joins TRBV7-2 and TRBJ1-1, with a possible D match to TRBD1 (5 bases). Germline CDR1 and CDR2: SGHTA and FQGNSA. The CDR3 spans 11 residues. Between the trimmed V and J ends, which lost 4 bases and 8 bases, there was a span of 8 bases. CDR3 residues: CASSSGTEAFF. The CDR3 bases are TGTGCCAGCAGCTCCGGGACGGAAGCTTTCTTT.

This clonotype was observed at least ten times. This chain uses TRBV6-4 with TRBJ2-1; 14 bases map to TRBD2. The CDR3 length is 15 residues. V was pared by 5 bases and J by 4 bases, with 1 base of the junction left unmatched. The V gene's germline CDR1 is MRHNA and CDR2 SNTAGT. The CDR3 coding sequence is TGTGCCAGCAGTCGACTAGCGGGGGGGTACAATGAGCAGTTCTTC. Its translation is CASSRLAGGYNEQFF.

This clonotype was seen more than once but under ten times. The chain uses TRBV7-6 and TRBJ2-5, with TRBD1 matching over 10 bases. The CDR3 length is 15 residues. Germline V gene data show CDR1 as SGHVS and CDR2 as FNYEAQ. The V segment lost 4 bases and the J segment 2 bases; nucleotides outside the gene matches: 4. CDR3 amino acids: CASSWPGQGQETQYF. DNA of the CDR3: TGTGCCAGCAGCTGGCCGGGACAGGGGCAAGAGACCCAGTACTTC.

A few counts support this clonotype. This sequence joins TRBV5-1 and TRBJ1-3; D is possibly TRBD1 (5 bases). Germline V gene lookup returns CDR1 SGHRS and CDR2 YFSETQ. Between the trimmed V and J ends, which lost 0 bases and 0 bases, there was a span of 7 bases. The CDR3 runs 15 residues. CDR3 nucleotide sequence: TGCGCCAGCAGCTTGGGACAGATCTCTGGAAACACCATATATTTT. Its translation is CASSLGQISGNTIYF.

This clonotype was found many times. This chain connects TRBV12-3 or TRBV12-4 to TRBJ2-1, with D perhaps TRBD1 or TRBD2 (7 bases each). Trimming removed 5 bases at V and 6 bases at J, with 17 bases between. This CDR3 is built from 15 residues. DNA of the CDR3: TGTGCCAGCAGTCCGCAGGGGGGGGCGGTCAATGAGCAGTTCTTC. It is translated as CASSPQGGAVNEQFF.

The rearrangement links TRBV28 to TRBJ1-5; 7 bases are shared with TRBD1. From germline, CDR1 is MDHEN and CDR2 SYDVKM. This CDR3 contains 15 residues. V was pared by 3 bases and J by 2 bases, with 4 bases of the junction left unmatched. CDR3 residues: CASSFDRDGNQPQHF. CDR3 nucleotide sequence: TGTGCCAGCAGTTTCGACAGGGATGGCAATCAGCCCCAGCATTTT.

The chain links TRBV25-1 to TRBJ2-5; no firm D call. The CDR3 contains 14 residues. CDR1 MGHDK and CDR2 SYGVNS come from the germline V gene. V dropped 1 base and J dropped 3 bases, with 9 bases sitting between them. This CDR3 is CASSEWAAKETQYF. The CDR3 region has the DNA TGTGCCAGCAGTGAATGGGCAGCTAAAGAGACCCAGTACTTC.

This clonotype was counted ten times or more. The chain links TRBV4-1 to TRBJ1-1, with no clear D. Trimming took 0 bases from V and 1 from J, leaving 9 bases between them. CDR3 size: 15 residues. From germline, CDR1 is MGHRA and CDR2 YSYEKL. The CDR3 loop is CASSQDRRRNTEAFF. The CDR3 nucleotides are TGCGCCAGCAGCCAAGATAGACGAAGGAACACTGAAGCTTTCTTT.

This clonotype has a count of ten or more. V usage is TRBV11-2 and J usage is TRBJ2-3, with 9 bases aligning to TRBD2. This CDR3 comprises 17 residues. The V segment lost 5 bases and the J segment 3 bases; nucleotides outside the gene matches: 12. Germline assignment: CDR1 SGHAT and CDR2 FQNNGV. The CDR3, as DNA: TGTGCCAGCAGCCCAGGAAAGCGGGGGGCGAGGACAGATACGCAGTATTTT. Its protein product is CASSPGKRGARTDTQYF.

Ten or more counts support this clonotype. The CDR3 nucleotides read TGCGCCAGCGGACCACTAGCGGGGGGGATTAGCAATGAGCAGTTCTTC. Amino acid sequence: CASGPLAGGISNEQFF. V and J are TRBV5-1 and TRBJ2-1; 13 nucleotides line up with TRBD2. This CDR3 is 16 amino acids long. The germline CDR1 and CDR2 sequences are SGHRS and YFSETQ. V shed 7 bases and J 6 bases; nucleotides not matched to a gene: 10.

The sample holds a few counts of this clonotype. The rearrangement uses TRBV7-2 and TRBJ2-1; 10 bases match TRBD2. The CDR3 consists of 17 residues. The germline V gene encodes CDR1 SGHTA and CDR2 FQGNSA. V lost 5 bases and J lost 7; bases outside the gene matches: 14. The CDR3 DNA sequence: TGTGCCAGCAGCCATCTCCGTGGAAGCGGGGGGGGTAATGAGCAGTTCTTC. Protein: CASSHLRGSGGGNEQFF.

This clonotype was observed at least ten times. This chain uses TRBV7-9 with TRBJ1-2, with a weak D call TRBD1 (6 bases). This CDR3 has 14 residues. Germline CDR1 reads SEHNR; CDR2 reads FQNEAQ (reference sequence). Trimming cost V 7 bases and J 4 bases, with 16 bases left between them. CDR3 residues: CASTPTGTGYGYTF. The CDR3, as DNA: TGTGCCAGCACCCCAACAGGGACGGGCTATGGCTACACCTTC.

The sample holds a few counts of this clonotype. CDR3 DNA sequence: TGTGCCAGCAGCCGCGTCCCGGGACAGACCTTGGGAGGCTATGGCTACACCTTC. Translating it yields CASSRVPGQTLGGYGYTF. The chain joins TRBV6-1 to TRBJ1-2; 7 positions agree with TRBD1. The germline gives CDR1 MNHNS, CDR2 SASEGT. The CDR3 covers 18 residues. The junction had 20 bases not matched to a gene; V was cut back by 6 bases and J by 4 bases.

This clonotype was counted at least ten times. The rearrangement links TRBV12-3 or TRBV12-4 to TRBJ1-1; perhaps TRBD1 as D (5 bases). The CDR3 runs to 14 residues. V dropped 3 bases and J dropped 1 base, with 9 bases sitting between them. CDR3 sequence reads: CASSLGQTNTEAFF. In nucleotides, the CDR3 is TGTGCCAGCAGTTTGGGGCAGACGAACACTGAAGCTTTCTTT.

There are many counts of this clonotype. V usage is TRBV6-2 or TRBV6-3 and J usage is TRBJ2-7; 9 bases map to TRBD2. This CDR3 spans 13 amino acids. Trimming took 2 bases from V and 7 from J; bases not matched to a gene: 3. The germline V gene encodes CDR1 MNHEY and CDR2 SVGEGT. The CDR3 DNA sequence: TGTGCCAGCAGTTACAGCCTAGCGGGGGAGCAGTACGTC. Its protein product is CASSYSLAGEQYV.

This rearrangement joins TRBV9 to TRBJ1-3, with D possibly TRBD1 on 6 matching bases. Germline V gene data show CDR1 as SGDLS and CDR2 as YYNGEE. V dropped 0 bases and J dropped 3 bases, with 13 bases sitting between them. The CDR3 covers 16 residues. The CDR3 DNA sequence: TGTGCCAGCAGCGTAGCGGGGGGCGGATATGGAAACACCATATATTTT. Protein: CASSVAGGGYGNTIYF.